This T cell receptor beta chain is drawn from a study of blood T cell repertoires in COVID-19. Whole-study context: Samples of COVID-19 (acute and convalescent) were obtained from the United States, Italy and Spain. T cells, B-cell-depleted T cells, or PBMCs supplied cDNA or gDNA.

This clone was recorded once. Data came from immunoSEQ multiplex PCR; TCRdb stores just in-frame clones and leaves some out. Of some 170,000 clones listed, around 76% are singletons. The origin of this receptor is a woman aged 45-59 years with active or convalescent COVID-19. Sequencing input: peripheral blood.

This chain's CDR3 is CASSLVTGGGTGELFF. The CDR3 DNA follows: TGCGCCAGCAGCTTGGTGACGGGGGGAGGCACCGGGGAGCTGTTTTTT. The chain couples TRBV5-1 to TRBJ2-2; 7 nucleotides match TRBD2. V trimming: 0 bases; J trimming: 4 bases; junction bases outside the gene matches: 6. The germline V gene encodes CDR1 SGHRS and CDR2 YFSETQ. The CDR3 contains 16 residues.